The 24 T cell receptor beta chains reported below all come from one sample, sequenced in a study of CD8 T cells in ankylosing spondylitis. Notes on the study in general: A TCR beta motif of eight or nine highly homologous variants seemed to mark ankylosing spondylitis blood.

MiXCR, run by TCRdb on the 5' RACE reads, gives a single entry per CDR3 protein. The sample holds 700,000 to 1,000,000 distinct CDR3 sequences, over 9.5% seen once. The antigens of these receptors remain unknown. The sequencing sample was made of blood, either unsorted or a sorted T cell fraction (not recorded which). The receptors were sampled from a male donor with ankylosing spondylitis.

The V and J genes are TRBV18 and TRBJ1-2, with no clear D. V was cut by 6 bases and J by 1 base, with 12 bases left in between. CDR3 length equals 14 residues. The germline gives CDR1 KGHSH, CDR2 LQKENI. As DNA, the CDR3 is TGTGCCAGCTCGCCGGGGAGGCTTAACTATGGCTACACCTTC. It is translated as CASSPGRLNYGYTF.

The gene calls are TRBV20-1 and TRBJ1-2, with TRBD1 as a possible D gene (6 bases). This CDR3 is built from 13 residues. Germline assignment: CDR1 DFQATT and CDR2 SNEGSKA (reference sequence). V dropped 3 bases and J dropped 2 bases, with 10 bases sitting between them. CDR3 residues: CSARPGANYGYTF. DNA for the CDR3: TGCAGTGCTAGGCCAGGGGCGAACTATGGCTACACCTTC.

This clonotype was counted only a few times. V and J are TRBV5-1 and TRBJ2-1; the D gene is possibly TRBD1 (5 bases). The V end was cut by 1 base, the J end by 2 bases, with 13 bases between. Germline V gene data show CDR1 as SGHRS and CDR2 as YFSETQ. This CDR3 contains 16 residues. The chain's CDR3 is CASSLSPQGTYNEQFF. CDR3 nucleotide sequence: TGCGCCAGCAGCTTGAGTCCGCAGGGAACCTACAATGAGCAGTTCTTC.

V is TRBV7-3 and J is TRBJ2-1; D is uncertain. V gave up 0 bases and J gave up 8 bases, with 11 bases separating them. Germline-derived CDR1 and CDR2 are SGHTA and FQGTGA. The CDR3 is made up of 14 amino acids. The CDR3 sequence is CASSLTPDADEQFF. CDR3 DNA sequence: TGTGCCAGCAGCTTAACTCCGGACGCGGATGAGCAGTTCTTC.

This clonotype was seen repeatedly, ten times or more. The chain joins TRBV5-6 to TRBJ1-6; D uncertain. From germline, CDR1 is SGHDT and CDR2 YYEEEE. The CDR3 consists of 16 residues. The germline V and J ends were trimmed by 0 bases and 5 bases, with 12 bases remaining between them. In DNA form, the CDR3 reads TGTGCCAGCAGCTTGGGGTGGGTCGGAGATAATTCACCCCTCCACTTT. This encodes CASSLGWVGDNSPLHF.

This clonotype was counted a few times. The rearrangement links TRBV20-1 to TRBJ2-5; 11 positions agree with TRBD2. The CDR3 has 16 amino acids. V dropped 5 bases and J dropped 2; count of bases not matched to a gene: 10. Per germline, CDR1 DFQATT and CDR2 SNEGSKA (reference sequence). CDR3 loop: CSASRLAGLLQETQYF. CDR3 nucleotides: TGCAGTGCTTCGCGACTAGCGGGACTCCTACAAGAGACCCAGTACTTC.

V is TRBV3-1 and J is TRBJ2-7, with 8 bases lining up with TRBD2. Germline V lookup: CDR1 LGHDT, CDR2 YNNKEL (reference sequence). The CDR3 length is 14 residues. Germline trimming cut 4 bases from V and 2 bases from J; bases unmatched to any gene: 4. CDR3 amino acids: CASSRVAGPYEQYF. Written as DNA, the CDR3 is TGTGCCAGCAGCCGGGTAGCGGGGCCCTACGAGCAGTACTTC.

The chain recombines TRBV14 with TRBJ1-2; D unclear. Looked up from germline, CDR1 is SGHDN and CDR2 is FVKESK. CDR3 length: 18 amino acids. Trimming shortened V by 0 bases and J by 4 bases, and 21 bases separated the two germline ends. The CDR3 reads CASSQDALVDHLSYGYTF. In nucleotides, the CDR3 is TGTGCCAGCAGCCAAGATGCCCTGGTGGACCACCTCAGCTATGGCTACACCTTC.

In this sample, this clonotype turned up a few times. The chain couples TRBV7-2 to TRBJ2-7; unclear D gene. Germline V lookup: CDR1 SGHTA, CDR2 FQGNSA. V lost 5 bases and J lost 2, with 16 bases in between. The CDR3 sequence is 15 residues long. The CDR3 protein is CASSIRYSQTYEQYF. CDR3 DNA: TGTGCCAGCAGCATCCGATACTCCCAGACCTACGAGCAGTACTTC.

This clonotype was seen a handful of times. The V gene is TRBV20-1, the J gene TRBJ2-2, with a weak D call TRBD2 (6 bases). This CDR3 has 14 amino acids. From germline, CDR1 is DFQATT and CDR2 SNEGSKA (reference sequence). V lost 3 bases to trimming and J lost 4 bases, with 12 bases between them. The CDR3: CSASSGESTGELFF. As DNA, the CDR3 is TGCAGTGCTAGTTCGGGAGAAAGCACCGGGGAGCTGTTTTTT.

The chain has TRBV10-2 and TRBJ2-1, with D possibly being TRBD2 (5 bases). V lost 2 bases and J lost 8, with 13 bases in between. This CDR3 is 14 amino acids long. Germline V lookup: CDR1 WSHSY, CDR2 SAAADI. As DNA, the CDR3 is TGCGCCAGCAGTGAGATGGGATTGGGAGATGAGCAGTTCTTC. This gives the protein CASSEMGLGDEQFF.

The CDR3: CASSEPGVSYEQYF. CDR3 nucleotide sequence: TGTGCCAGCAGTGAACCAGGGGTATCCTACGAGCAGTACTTC. The chain has TRBV6-1 and TRBJ2-7; tentatively, D is TRBD1 (6 bases). The V end lost 2 bases, the J end lost 1 base, and 9 bases lay between the germline ends. This CDR3 is built from 14 residues. Germline loops: CDR1 MNHNS, CDR2 SASEGT.

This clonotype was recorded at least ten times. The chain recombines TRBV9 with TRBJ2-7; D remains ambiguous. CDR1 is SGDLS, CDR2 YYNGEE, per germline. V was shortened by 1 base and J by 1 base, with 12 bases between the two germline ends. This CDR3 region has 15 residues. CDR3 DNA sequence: TGTGCCAGCAGCGTAAGAGGTAGTGGATCCTACGAGCAGTACTTC. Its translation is CASSVRGSGSYEQYF.

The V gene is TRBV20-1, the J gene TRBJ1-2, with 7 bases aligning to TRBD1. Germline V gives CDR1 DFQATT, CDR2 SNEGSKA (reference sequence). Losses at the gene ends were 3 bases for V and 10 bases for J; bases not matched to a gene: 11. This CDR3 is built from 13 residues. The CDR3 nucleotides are TGCAGTGCTAGTGCGACCCGACAGGGTGTCTACACCTTC. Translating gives CSASATRQGVYTF.

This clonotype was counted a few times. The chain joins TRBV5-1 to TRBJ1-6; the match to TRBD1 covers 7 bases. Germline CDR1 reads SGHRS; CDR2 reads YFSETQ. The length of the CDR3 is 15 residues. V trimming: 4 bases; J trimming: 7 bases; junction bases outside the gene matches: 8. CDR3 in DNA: TGCGCCAGCAGCCTCGGGACAGCGAGGAATTCACCCCTCCACTTT. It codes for CASSLGTARNSPLHF.

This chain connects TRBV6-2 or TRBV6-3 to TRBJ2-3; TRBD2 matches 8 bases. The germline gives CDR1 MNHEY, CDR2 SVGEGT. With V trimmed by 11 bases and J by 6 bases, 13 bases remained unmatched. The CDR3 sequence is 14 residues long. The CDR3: CASHPGGTSDTQYF. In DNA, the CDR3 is TGTGCCTCTCATCCGGGGGGGACTTCGGATACGCAGTATTTT.

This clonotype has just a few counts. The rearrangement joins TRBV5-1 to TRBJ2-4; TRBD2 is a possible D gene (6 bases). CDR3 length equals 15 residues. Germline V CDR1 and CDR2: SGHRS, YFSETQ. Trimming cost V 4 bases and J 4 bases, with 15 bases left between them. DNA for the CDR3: TGCGCCAGCAGCCCGGGACTCGGGATGAAAAACATTCAGTACTTC. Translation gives CASSPGLGMKNIQYF.

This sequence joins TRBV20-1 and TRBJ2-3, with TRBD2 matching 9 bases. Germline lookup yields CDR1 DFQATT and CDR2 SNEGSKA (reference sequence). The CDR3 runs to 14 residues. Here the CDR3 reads CGRGLAQSTDTQYF. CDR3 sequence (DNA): TGCGGTCGTGGACTAGCGCAGAGCACAGATACGCAGTATTTT.

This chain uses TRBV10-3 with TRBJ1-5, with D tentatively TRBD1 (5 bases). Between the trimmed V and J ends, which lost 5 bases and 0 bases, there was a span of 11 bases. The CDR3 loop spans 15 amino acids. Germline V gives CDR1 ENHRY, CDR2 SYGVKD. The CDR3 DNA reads TGTGCCATCAGTTCCCAGGGAAATAGCAATCAGCCCCAGCATTTT. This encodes CAISSQGNSNQPQHF.

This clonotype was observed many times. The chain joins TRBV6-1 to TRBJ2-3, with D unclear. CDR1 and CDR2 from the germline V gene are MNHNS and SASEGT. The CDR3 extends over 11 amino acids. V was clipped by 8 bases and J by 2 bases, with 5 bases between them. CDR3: CASGNTDTQYF. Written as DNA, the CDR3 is TGTGCCAGCGGAAACACAGATACGCAGTATTTT.

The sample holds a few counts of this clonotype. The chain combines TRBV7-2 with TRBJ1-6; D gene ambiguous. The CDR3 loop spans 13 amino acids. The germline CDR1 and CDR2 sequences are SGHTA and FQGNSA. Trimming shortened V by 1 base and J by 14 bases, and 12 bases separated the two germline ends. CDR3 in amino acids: CASSLGVGLTLHF. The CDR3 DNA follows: TGTGCCAGCAGCTTAGGTGTAGGGTTGACCCTCCACTTT. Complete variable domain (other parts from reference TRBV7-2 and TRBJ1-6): GAGVSQSPSNKVTEKGKDVELRCDPISGHTALYWYRQSLGQGLEFLIYFQGNSAPDKSGLPSDRFSAERTGGSVSTLTIQRTQQEDSAVYLCASSLGVGLTLHFGNGTRLTVT.

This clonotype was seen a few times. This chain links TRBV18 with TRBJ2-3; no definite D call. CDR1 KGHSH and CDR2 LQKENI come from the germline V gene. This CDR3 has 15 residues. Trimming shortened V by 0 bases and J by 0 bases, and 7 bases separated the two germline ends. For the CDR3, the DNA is TGTGCCAGCTCACCACCGGGTCATAGCACAGATACGCAGTATTTT. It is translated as CASSPPGHSTDTQYF.

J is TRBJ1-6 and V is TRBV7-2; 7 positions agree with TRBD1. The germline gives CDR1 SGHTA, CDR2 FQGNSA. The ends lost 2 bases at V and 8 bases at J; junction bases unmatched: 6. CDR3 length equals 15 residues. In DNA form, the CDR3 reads TGTGCCAGCAGCTTATATAGAGGGGGCCATTCACCCCTCCACTTT. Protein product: CASSLYRGGHSPLHF.

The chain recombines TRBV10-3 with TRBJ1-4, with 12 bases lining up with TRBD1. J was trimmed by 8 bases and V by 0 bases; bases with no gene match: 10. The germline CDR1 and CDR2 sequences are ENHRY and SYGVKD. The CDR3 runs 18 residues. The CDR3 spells CAISESGTGGAIREKLFF. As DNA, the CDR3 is TGTGCCATCAGTGAGTCCGGGACAGGGGGCGCGATAAGAGAAAAACTGTTTTTT.